The present entry profiles one T cell receptor (beta chain) with its context. Its cognate antigen is unknown. The sample is drawn from a study of cytomegalovirus exposure and HLA in healthy donors. Study-level findings and limits: Rates of TCR association differed by HLA locus in a later analysis, with DRB1 highest and HLA-C lowest. A prior analysis recorded that most TCR beta V segments were productive about 87% or about 30% of the time.

PCR used 60 Vbeta primers and 13 Jbeta primers. The data were produced by immunoSEQ multiplex PCR, yet TCRdb's version contains in-frame clones alone and is incomplete. The listing records 80,000 or so clones. The V and J ends lost 4 bases and 3 bases respectively, with 16 bases between them. Germline V CDR1 and CDR2: MGHRA, YSYEKL. The CDR3 covers 16 residues. The genes are TRBV4-1 and TRBJ2-1; D is perhaps TRBD2 (7 bases). The sample was PBMCs. The clonotype originates from a woman in her thirties in good health and CMV-seronegative. The chain's CDR3 is CASSRGLAEVYNEQFF. The CDR3 nucleotides are TGCGCCAGCAGCCGGGGGCTAGCGGAGGTCTACAATGAGCAGTTCTTC.